The sequence of this T cell receptor (beta chain) was determined in a study of blood T cell repertoires in COVID-19. In the study overall: COVID-19 samples from acute and convalescent phases originated in the United States, Italy and Spain. In each case, the material was cDNA or gDNA derived from T cells, B-cell-depleted T cells, or PBMCs.

Losses at the gene ends were 6 bases for V and 2 bases for J; bases not matched to a gene: 2. This CDR3 spans 13 amino acids. Source study methods: Nucleated cell number was recorded as an estimate derived from reference gene primer amplification. Only in-frame clones appear in the TCRdb table, and some are missing; sequencing was by immunoSEQ multiplex PCR. V and J calls and clone size follow that table, whereas D and trimming were derived from the DNA. The sample holds 250,000 to 350,000 clones, 75% to 90% seen once. Sequencing input: peripheral blood. V and J are TRBV12-3 or TRBV12-4 and TRBJ1-2, with 8 bases that match TRBD1. The TCR comes from a man aged 30 to 39 with acute or convalescent COVID-19. CDR3: CASRRDRNYGYTF. The CDR3 DNA follows: TGTGCCAGCAGGAGGGACAGGAACTATGGCTACACCTTC.